Following are 22 T cell receptor beta chains from one sample sequenced in a study of graft-versus-host responses after intestinal transplantation. These TCRs are of unknown antigen specificity. Sequencing was performed with immunoSEQ multiplex PCR; in TCRdb, only in-frame clones are kept and a portion is missing. Of around 100,000 clones listed, 90% to 95% are singletons. Sequences were derived from unstimulated CD8+ T cells sorted from spleen or lymph node cells, sampled before transplant. The receptors were gathered from a human donor who was the organ donor for an intestinal transplant.

The chain combines TRBV28 with TRBJ2-7; TRBD1 matches 9 bases. The CDR3 extends over 14 amino acids. With V trimmed by 6 bases and J by 3 bases, 6 bases remained unmatched. Germline V lookup: CDR1 MDHEN, CDR2 SYDVKM. The CDR3 DNA reads as TGTGCCAGCAGGTCCCCGGGACAGGGCTACGAGCAGTACTTC. Its protein is CASRSPGQGYEQYF. Filled out from reference TRBV28 and TRBJ2-7, the complete variable domain reads DVKVTQSSRYLVKRTGEKVFLECVQDMDHENMFWYRQDPGLGLRLIYFSYDVKMKEKGDIPEGYSVSREKKERFSLILESASTNQTSMYLCASRSPGQGYEQYFGPGTRLTVT.

The chain is built from TRBV30 and TRBJ2-5; maybe TRBD1 (6 bases). Trimming pared 2 bases from V and 5 bases from J, leaving 18 bases between. This CDR3 is built from 15 residues. In germline, CDR1 is GTSNPN, CDR2 SVGIG (reference sequence). The CDR3 DNA follows: TGTGCCTGGAGTCCGACAGGATCCCATGCCGAGACCCAGTACTTC. The encoded protein is CAWSPTGSHAETQYF.

The rearrangement joins TRBV11-1 to TRBJ2-5; no clear D. CDR3 length: 14 residues. Germline lookup yields CDR1 SGHAT and CDR2 FQDESV (reference sequence). The V gene lost 5 bases and the J gene lost 5 bases, with 15 bases spanning the gap. The CDR3 nucleotides are TGTGCCAGCAGCCTGGTCGTATCAGAGGAGACCCAGTACTTC. Amino acid sequence: CASSLVVSEETQYF.

The chain uses TRBV27 and TRBJ2-3; the D gene is possibly TRBD2 (7 bases). The CDR3 contains 16 residues. Trimming left V 0 bases short and J 4 bases short, with 14 bases between. The V gene's germline CDR1 is MNHEY and CDR2 SMNVEV (reference sequence). The CDR3 is CASSLSIQGGADTQYF. CDR3 sequence (DNA): TGTGCCAGCAGTTTATCGATACAGGGAGGGGCAGATACGCAGTATTTT.

The gene calls are TRBV6-6 and TRBJ2-3; no clear D gene. Trimming stripped 4 bases from V and 2 bases from J, with 4 bases between. CDR3 length: 12 amino acids. Germline lookup yields CDR1 MNHNY and CDR2 SVGAGI (reference sequence). The CDR3 DNA follows: TGTGCCAGCAGTTCGTTCACAGATACGCAGTATTTT. Translation: CASSSFTDTQYF.

V gene TRBV5-1 combines with J gene TRBJ2-2, with D perhaps TRBD2 (5 bases). The CDR3 runs 15 residues. Germline V CDR1 and CDR2: SGHRS, YFSETQ. V lost 2 bases and J 3 bases, leaving 11 bases between the germline ends. The CDR3 nucleotides are TGCGCCAGCAGCTTCCCCGGGGTGGACACCGGGGAGCTGTTTTTT. Its protein product is CASSFPGVDTGELFF.

This clone was counted once. The genes are TRBV7-9 and TRBJ1-2; unclear D gene. The CDR3 totals 14 residues. Deletions cut 4 bases from V and 3 bases from J, with 12 bases between. Germline assignment: CDR1 SEHNR and CDR2 FQNEAQ (reference sequence). CDR3 DNA: TGTGCCAGCAGCTCACCGGGATCCTACTATGGCTACACCTTC. Amino acids: CASSSPGSYYGYTF. Full variable domain (missing parts from reference TRBV7-9 and TRBJ1-2): DTGVSQNPRHKITKRGQNVTFRCDPISEHNRLYWYRQTLGQGPEFLTYFQNEAQLEKSRLLSDRFSAERPKGSFSTLEIQRTEQGDSAMYLCASSSPGSYYGYTFGSGTRLTVV.

This clone was counted only a few times. The chain links TRBV10-3 to TRBJ2-7; D is unclear. The CDR3 length is 12 residues. Trimming shortened V by 6 bases and J by 7 bases, and 13 bases separated the two germline ends. The germline V gene encodes CDR1 ENHRY and CDR2 SYGVKD. CDR3 DNA sequence: TGTGCCATCAGCGACCGGGTGGGGGAGCAGTACTTC. Residues: CAISDRVGEQYF.

The chain recombines TRBV9 with TRBJ2-7; perhaps D is TRBD1 or TRBD2 (5 bases each). Trimming pared 0 bases from V and 2 bases from J, leaving 9 bases between. Germline-derived CDR1 and CDR2 are SGDLS and YYNGEE. The CDR3 sequence is 14 residues long. In DNA form, the CDR3 reads TGTGCCAGCAGCGTAGCTGGGGGAACCTACGAGCAGTACTTC. Translated: CASSVAGGTYEQYF.

A note on this clone: An end of the junction does not agree with germline; a read error may underlie this. The rearrangement joins TRBV2 to TRBJ1-1; D is uncertain. This CDR3 comprises 11 residues. Germline V gene lookup returns CDR1 SNHLY and CDR2 FYNNEI. CDR3 bases: TGTGCCAGCAGTGGGCCCTCTGAGGCTTTCTTT. Translated: CASSGPSEAFF.

The J gene is TRBJ2-7, the V gene TRBV4-1, with D possibly called TRBD1 or TRBD2 (5 bases each). V shed 2 bases and J shed 1 base, with 12 bases lying between them. The germline gives CDR1 MGHRA, CDR2 YSYEKL. The CDR3 sequence is 15 residues long. DNA of the CDR3: TGCGCCAGCAGCCAACGGGGCAGGTCGTCCTACGAGCAGTACTTC. It translates to CASSQRGRSSYEQYF.

The rearrangement links TRBV28 to TRBJ2-3, with 15 bases identical to TRBD2. The CDR3 covers 17 residues. The V gene's germline CDR1 is MDHEN and CDR2 SYDVKM. V shed 3 bases, J shed 3 bases, and the junction held 4 bases outside the gene matches. For the CDR3, the DNA is TGTGCCAGCAGTTTGGGACTAGCGGGAGGACCGACAGATACGCAGTATTTT. Translating gives CASSLGLAGGPTDTQYF.

The J gene is TRBJ1-5, the V gene TRBV11-2; no reliable D call. The V gene lost 2 bases and the J gene lost 0 bases, with 2 bases spanning the gap. This CDR3 is 13 amino acids long. Germline CDR1 and CDR2: SGHAT and FQNNGV. CDR3 loop: CASSLSSNQPQHF. DNA for the CDR3: TGTGCCAGCAGCTTATCTAGCAATCAGCCCCAGCATTTT.

Only one count was recorded for this clone. This chain connects TRBV5-4 to TRBJ1-2; no firm D call. The germline V and J ends were trimmed by 0 bases and 10 bases, with 7 bases remaining between them. Per the germline V gene, CDR1 is SGHNT and CDR2 is YYREEE (reference sequence). This CDR3 is 11 amino acids long. The CDR3 is CASSLGALYTF. CDR3 nucleotide sequence: TGTGCCAGCAGCTTGGGGGCGCTCTACACCTTC. Supplemented by reference TRBV5-4 and TRBJ1-2, the full variable domain reads ETGVTQSPTHLIKTRGQQVTLRCSSQSGHNTVSWYQQALGQGPQFIFQYYREEENGRGNFPPRFSGLQFPNYSSELNVNALELDDSALYLCASSLGALYTFGSGTRLTVV.

This chain links TRBV12-5 with TRBJ1-1; a weak D match, TRBD1 (5 bases). The CDR3 consists of 12 residues. Germline V CDR1 and CDR2: LGHNT, FRNRAP. V lost 6 bases and J 4 bases, leaving 9 bases between the germline ends. CDR3 sequence reads: CASGWGGTEAFF. CDR3 coding DNA: TGTGCTAGTGGGTGGGGGGGCACTGAAGCTTTCTTT.

Written as DNA, the CDR3 is TGCGCCAGCAGTGAGTCGAAGATAATAGGGCCAGAGCAGTTCTTC. This gives the protein CASSESKIIGPEQFF. J is TRBJ2-1 and V is TRBV10-2, with no clear D. This CDR3 spans 15 amino acids. The germline V gene has CDR1 WSHSY and CDR2 SAAADI. The V end was cut by 0 bases, the J end by 10 bases, with 16 bases between.

V is TRBV7-9 and J is TRBJ2-2; TRBD2 matches 14 bases. Germline-derived CDR1 and CDR2 are SEHNR and FQNEAQ (reference sequence). Trimming cost V 6 bases and J 5 bases; bases outside gene matches: 2. CDR3 length: 15 residues. The CDR3 reads CASSWTSGRTGELFF. Written as DNA, the CDR3 is TGTGCCAGCAGTTGGACTAGCGGGAGGACCGGGGAGCTGTTTTTT.

This chain connects TRBV9 to TRBJ2-5; 9 nucleotides line up with TRBD2. With V trimmed by 0 bases and J by 1 base, 1 base remained unmatched. The CDR3 is 15 residues long. CDR1 SGDLS and CDR2 YYNGEE come from the germline V gene. CDR3 protein: CASSVGSGSQETQYF. CDR3 nucleotides: TGTGCCAGCAGCGTAGGTAGCGGGAGCCAAGAGACCCAGTACTTC.

The chain joins TRBV6-5 to TRBJ1-5; 10 bases map to TRBD1. Trimming at V came to 2 bases and at J to 2 bases, leaving 3 bases not matched to a gene. The germline gives CDR1 MNHEY, CDR2 SVGAGI. The CDR3 loop spans 16 amino acids. The CDR3 is CASSYRGTGGNQPQHF. In nucleotides, the CDR3 is TGTGCCAGCAGTTACCGAGGGACAGGGGGCAATCAGCCCCAGCATTTT.

The chain combines TRBV30 with TRBJ1-2, with a tentative D call TRBD1 (5 bases). Germline V lookup: CDR1 GTSNPN, CDR2 SVGIG (reference sequence). The CDR3 is made up of 12 amino acids. Trimming pared 2 bases from V and 4 bases from J, leaving 8 bases between. CDR3 protein: CAWSQGVYGYTF. CDR3 bases: TGTGCCTGGAGTCAGGGAGTCTATGGCTACACCTTC. The whole variable domain, remainder taken from reference TRBV30 and TRBJ1-2, is SQTIHQWPATLVQPVGSPLSLECTVEGTSNPNLYWYRQAAGRGLQLLFYSVGIGQISSEVPQNLSASRPQDRQFILSSKKLLLSDSGFYLCAWSQGVYGYTFGSGTRLTVV.

The chain carries TRBV7-9 and TRBJ2-3; D might be TRBD2 (5 bases). This CDR3 is built from 15 residues. V gave up 2 bases and J gave up 2 bases, with 11 bases separating them. Per germline, CDR1 SEHNR and CDR2 FQNEAQ (reference sequence). CDR3 sequence reads: CASSLINGDTDTQYF. CDR3 DNA sequence: TGTGCCAGCAGCTTAATAAACGGGGACACAGATACGCAGTATTTT.

The rearrangement uses TRBV28 and TRBJ1-5, with D unclear. Germline CDR1 MDHEN, CDR2 SYDVKM. Trimming removed 3 bases from V and 2 bases from J, with 11 bases in between. The CDR3 runs 15 residues. DNA of the CDR3: TGTGCCAGCAGTTTGGCAGAAATCGGCAATCAGCCCCAGCATTTT. As protein: CASSLAEIGNQPQHF.